A single sample is the source of the 18 T cell receptor beta chains below, sequenced in a study of glioma-infiltrating T cells after dendritic cell vaccination (TCRdb year 2016). Library generation was performed with the immunoSEQ multiplex PCR assay. Not all clones reach the TCRdb copy of this immuneACCESS table, which keeps in-frame sequences only. Checked studies attribute under half of the gap to unresolved V genes and leave the rest unexplained. The sample table shows approximately 1,200 clones, and 86% are seen once. The ten largest make up 6.5% to 7% of the sample. The sequencing here drew on tumor tissue, taken before dendritic cell vaccination. The receptor set was obtained from a human donor with glioblastoma.

V usage is TRBV5-4 and J usage is TRBJ2-7, with TRBD1 as a possible D gene (5 bases). The length of the CDR3 is 14 residues. Germline V CDR1 and CDR2: SGHNT, YYREEE (reference sequence). V lost 4 bases to trimming and J lost 2 bases, with 13 bases between them. The CDR3, as DNA: TGTGCCAGCAGCGAAAGGACACTCCCCTACGAGCAGTACTTC. It specifies CASSERTLPYEQYF.

This chain links TRBV9 with TRBJ2-1, with 8 bases fitting TRBD1. CDR3 length: 17 residues. The germline gives CDR1 SGDLS, CDR2 YYNGEE. The ends lost 4 bases at V and 2 bases at J; junction bases unmatched: 11. CDR3 residues: CASSTRPPGGAYNEQFF. The CDR3 DNA sequence: TGTGCCAGCAGCACGAGGCCACCAGGGGGCGCCTACAATGAGCAGTTCTTC.

In this sample, this clone turned up a few times. Additional DNA sequences in this sample encode the identical CDR3. CDR3 region: CSVGGGMNTEAFF. CDR3 in DNA: TGCAGCGTGGGGGGTGGGATGAACACTGAAGCTTTCTTT. The V call is TRBV29-1, the J call TRBJ1-1, with TRBD1 as a possible D gene (5 bases). Germline CDR1 is SQVTM and CDR2 is ANQGSEA. The CDR3 runs 13 residues. The germline V and J ends were trimmed by 6 bases and 0 bases, with 11 bases remaining between them.

This chain joins TRBV6-5 and TRBJ2-7, with TRBD2 matching over 7 bases. The germline V gene encodes CDR1 MNHEY and CDR2 SVGAGI. V shed 1 base, J shed 4 bases, and the junction held 7 bases outside the gene matches. The CDR3 is made up of 15 amino acids. This CDR3 reads CASSYYGGGPYEQYF. Written as DNA, the CDR3 is TGTGCCAGCAGTTACTATGGGGGAGGGCCTTACGAGCAGTACTTC.

CDR3 nucleotide sequence: TGTGCCAGTAGTGTAACGGGAGCTGGGGAGACCCAGTACTTC. Its protein product is CASSVTGAGETQYF. The V call is TRBV19, the J call TRBJ2-5; tentative D call: TRBD2 (6 bases). CDR1 is LNHDA and CDR2 is SQIVND in the germline V gene (reference sequence). This CDR3 spans 14 amino acids. The germline V and J ends were trimmed by 5 bases and 5 bases, with 15 bases remaining between them.

This chain uses TRBV29-1 with TRBJ1-2; D is unclear. CDR1 and CDR2 from the germline V gene are SQVTM and ANQGSEA. The CDR3 has 13 amino acids. V was trimmed by 0 bases and J by 1 base, leaving 6 bases between them. Here the CDR3 DNA reads TGCAGCGTTGAAGATCCCTATAACTATGGCTACACCTTC. Amino acid sequence: CSVEDPYNYGYTF.

This chain connects TRBV9 to TRBJ2-5, with a weak D call TRBD2 (6 bases). The CDR3 consists of 14 residues. The ends were cut back, 3 bases at V and 3 bases at J, with 12 bases in the middle. CDR1 SGDLS and CDR2 YYNGEE come from the germline V gene. CDR3 loop: CASSEGGSEETQYF. CDR3 nucleotides: TGTGCCAGCAGCGAGGGAGGATCTGAAGAGACCCAGTACTTC.

The V and J genes are TRBV7-9 and TRBJ2-3; unclear D gene. Trimming pared 6 bases from V and 6 bases from J, leaving 13 bases between. CDR3 size: 13 residues. CDR1 and CDR2 from the germline V gene are SEHNR and FQNEAQ (reference sequence). In DNA form, the CDR3 reads TGTGCCAGCAGACACCCCCCCGGGGATACGCAGTATTTT. Residues: CASRHPPGDTQYF. Supplemented by reference TRBV7-9 and TRBJ2-3, the full variable domain reads DTGVSQNPRHKITKRGQNVTFRCDPISEHNRLYWYRQTLGQGPEFLTYFQNEAQLEKSRLLSDRFSAERPKGSFSTLEIQRTEQGDSAMYLCASRHPPGDTQYFGPGTRLTVL.

V and J are TRBV10-3 and TRBJ1-4; D is possibly TRBD1 (5 bases). CDR1 is ENHRY, CDR2 SYGVKD, per germline. The ends were cut back, 9 bases at V and 0 bases at J, with 14 bases in the middle. CDR3 length: 15 amino acids. The CDR3 sequence: CAIRGDDATNEKLFF. CDR3 DNA: TGTGCCATAAGGGGCGACGATGCAACTAATGAAAAACTGTTTTTT.

The chain uses TRBV19 and TRBJ1-5, with TRBD1 matching over 10 bases. This CDR3 spans 16 amino acids. CDR1 LNHDA and CDR2 SQIVND come from the germline V gene (reference sequence). Losses at the gene ends were 5 bases for V and 6 bases for J; bases not matched to a gene: 10. The DNA of the CDR3 is TGTGCCAGTAGTCCCGGGACAGGGGCGGGGGGTCAGCCCCAGCATTTT. It specifies CASSPGTGAGGQPQHF.

The chain combines TRBV4-3 with TRBJ1-5; D remains ambiguous. This CDR3 comprises 15 residues. Germline assignment: CDR1 LGHNA and CDR2 YSLEER. Trimming cost V 0 bases and J 6 bases, with 12 bases left between them. In nucleotides, the CDR3 is TGCGCCAGCAGCCAAGATCGACTGATGGGTCAGCCCCAGCATTTT. This encodes CASSQDRLMGQPQHF.

V usage is TRBV7-2 and J usage is TRBJ1-1; no firm D call. Germline CDR1 SGHTA, CDR2 FQGNSA. V dropped 5 bases and J dropped 3 bases, with 13 bases sitting between them. The CDR3 contains 14 residues. CDR3 in DNA: TGTGCCAGCAGCACACTAATACCGGACACTGAAGCTTTCTTT. Encoded protein: CASSTLIPDTEAFF. The full variable domain, its missing parts supplied by reference TRBV7-2 and TRBJ1-1, is GAGVSQSPSNKVTEKGKDVELRCDPISGHTALYWYRQSLGQGLEFLIYFQGNSAPDKSGLPSDRFSAERTGGSVSTLTIQRTQQEDSAVYLCASSTLIPDTEAFFGQGTRLTVV.

V is TRBV9 and J is TRBJ2-7, with 8 bases fitting TRBD1. J gave up 1 base and V 4 bases, and 4 bases lay outside the gene matches. CDR3 length equals 14 residues. Germline-derived CDR1 and CDR2 are SGDLS and YYNGEE. CDR3 nucleotide sequence: TGTGCCAGCAGCCCGGGACAGGAGTCCTACGAGCAGTACTTC. The encoded protein is CASSPGQESYEQYF.

The chain couples TRBV15 to TRBJ2-7, with 13 bases lining up with TRBD2. This CDR3 contains 16 residues. The V segment lost 1 base and the J segment 0 bases; nucleotides outside the gene matches: 0. Germline V CDR1 and CDR2: LNHNV, YYDKDF (reference sequence). CDR3 residues: CATSRGLAGGSYEQYF. The DNA for the CDR3 is TGTGCCACCAGCAGAGGACTAGCGGGAGGCTCCTACGAGCAGTACTTC.

The chain recombines TRBV28 with TRBJ2-7; the match to TRBD1 covers 8 bases. After removal of 2 bases from V and 3 bases from J, the junction contained 6 bases not matched to a gene. Germline lookup yields CDR1 MDHEN and CDR2 SYDVKM. CDR3 size: 15 residues. The CDR3 bases are TGTGCCAGCAGTTTACTTACAGGGGGATACTACGAGCAGTACTTC. Translated: CASSLLTGGYYEQYF.

About this clone itself: One end of the junction is discordant with germline, which a read error may explain. CDR3 in amino acids: CASSLSQAVNYGYTF. Written as DNA, the CDR3 is TGTGCCAGCAGTCTATCCCAGGCCGTTAACTATGGCTACACCTTC. V and J are TRBV27 and TRBJ1-2, with D unresolved. Germline values: CDR1 MNHEY, CDR2 SMNVEV (reference sequence). The CDR3 runs 15 residues.

The chain links TRBV2 to TRBJ2-7, with D perhaps matching TRBD2 (5 bases). Germline CDR1 reads SNHLY; CDR2 reads FYNNEI. The CDR3 covers 14 residues. The germline V and J ends were trimmed by 2 bases and 7 bases, with 15 bases remaining between them. The CDR3 DNA reads as TGTGCCAGCAGTGAATCAGAGGGTTTGGGGGAGCAGTACTTC. As protein: CASSESEGLGEQYF.

The gene calls are TRBV7-8 and TRBJ1-1; no clear D. The CDR3 extends over 14 amino acids. V lost 5 bases to trimming and J lost 5 bases, with 15 bases between them. Germline V gene sequence: CDR1 SGHVS, CDR2 FQNEAQ. CDR3 region: CASSGQTGDTEAFF. The DNA of the CDR3 is TGTGCCAGCAGCGGGCAGACCGGGGATACTGAAGCTTTCTTT.